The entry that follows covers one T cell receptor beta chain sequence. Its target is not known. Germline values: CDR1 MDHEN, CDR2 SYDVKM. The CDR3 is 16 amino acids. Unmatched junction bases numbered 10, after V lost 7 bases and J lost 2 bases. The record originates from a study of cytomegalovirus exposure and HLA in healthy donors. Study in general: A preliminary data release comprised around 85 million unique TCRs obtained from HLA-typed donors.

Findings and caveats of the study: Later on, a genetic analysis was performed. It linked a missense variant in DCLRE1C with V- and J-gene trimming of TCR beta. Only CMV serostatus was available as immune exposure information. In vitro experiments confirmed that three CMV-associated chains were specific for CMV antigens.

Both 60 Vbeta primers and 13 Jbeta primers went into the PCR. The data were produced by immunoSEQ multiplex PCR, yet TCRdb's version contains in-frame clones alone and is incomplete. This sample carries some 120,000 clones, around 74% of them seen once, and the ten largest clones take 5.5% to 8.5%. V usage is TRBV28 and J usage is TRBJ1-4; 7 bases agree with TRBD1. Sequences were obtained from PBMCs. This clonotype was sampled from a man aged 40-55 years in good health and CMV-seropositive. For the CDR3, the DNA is TGTGCCAGCAACCAAGGGGGCGCGTTGACTAATGAAAAACTGTTTTTT. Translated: CASNQGGALTNEKLFF. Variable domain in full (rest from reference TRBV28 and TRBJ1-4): DVKVTQSSRYLVKRTGEKVFLECVQDMDHENMFWYRQDPGLGLRLIYFSYDVKMKEKGDIPEGYSVSREKKERFSLILESASTNQTSMYLCASNQGGALTNEKLFFGSGTQLSVL.